The 19 T cell receptor beta chains in this list originate from one sample, sequenced in a study of T-cell reconstitution after alpha-beta-depleted transplantation in children (dated by TCRdb to 2016 to 2017). Library preparation employed PCR. Sequencing relied on an Illumina HiSeq 2500. Molecular barcoding was employed in the preparation of TCR libraries, with unique molecular identifiers being used to normalize TCRbeta repertoire quantification. The public reads were quality trimmed at Q25 with fastp and then assembled into clones with MiXCR by TCRdb, keeping productive beta chains. Every distinct CDR3 protein forms one entry, paired with its most common genes and DNA. This sample comprises over 90,000 distinct CDR3 sequences, about 6.8% of them detected only once. Clones ranked in the top ten supply roughly 17% of the sample. This specimen's treatment or condition label, interpreted: allogeneic hematopoietic cell transplantation with graft depleted of TCRalphabeta T cells and CD19 B cells.

Sample: PBMCs, taken before TCRalphabeta/CD19-depleted stem cell transplant. Receptors originate from a boy aged 2-9 years with acute lymphoblastic leukemia, due to receive a stem cell transplant.

This clonotype was counted a few times. The V and J genes are TRBV19 and TRBJ1-1; D possibly corresponds to TRBD1 (5 bases). Looked up from germline, CDR1 is LNHDA and CDR2 is SQIVND (reference sequence). This CDR3 has 14 amino acids. The germline V and J ends were trimmed by 4 bases and 3 bases, with 12 bases remaining between them. CDR3 amino acids: CASSSTGAYTEAFF. The CDR3 bases are TGTGCCAGTAGTAGTACAGGCGCCTACACTGAAGCTTTCTTT. Full variable domain (remainder filled in from reference TRBV19 and TRBJ1-1): DGGITQSPKYLFRKEGQNVTLSCEQNLNHDAMYWYRQDPGQGLRLIYYSQIVNDFQKGDIAEGYSVSREKKESFPLTVTSAQKNPTAFYLCASSSTGAYTEAFFGQGTRLTVV.

This clonotype was seen ten or more times. This sequence joins TRBV20-1 and TRBJ2-7, with 12 bases lining up with TRBD1. There are 16 residues in the CDR3. Germline loops: CDR1 DFQATT, CDR2 SNEGSKA (reference sequence). V shed 3 bases, J shed 4 bases, and the junction held 10 bases outside the gene matches. Written as DNA, the CDR3 is TGCAGTGCTAGTCCCGGGACAGGGGGCGAAGGTTACGAGCAGTACTTC. Translation: CSASPGTGGEGYEQYF.

The table lists this clonotype with many counts. This rearrangement joins TRBV29-1 to TRBJ2-7, with 7 bases identical to TRBD2. The germline V gene has CDR1 SQVTM and CDR2 ANQGSEA. V lost 7 bases and J lost 6; bases outside the gene matches: 0. The CDR3 has 9 amino acids. In DNA, the CDR3 is TGCAGCGGGGGGGGCGAGCAGTACTTC. This sequence encodes CSGGGEQYF.

There are a few counts of this clonotype. The chain joins TRBV6-5 to TRBJ1-2, with D tentatively TRBD1 (6 bases). Germline-derived CDR1 and CDR2 are MNHEY and SVGAGI. The CDR3 runs 14 residues. Trimming stripped 6 bases from V and 11 bases from J, with 22 bases between. In DNA, the CDR3 is TGTGCCAGCAGCCTGAACAGGGACCCCGCGGGGTACACCTTC. It encodes CASSLNRDPAGYTF.

This clonotype was detected ten times or more. CDR3 loop: CASTSRADTQYF. The CDR3 nucleotides are TGTGCCAGCACCTCTAGGGCAGATACGCAGTATTTT. The chain has TRBV7-6 and TRBJ2-3; D is undetermined. Germline assignment: CDR1 SGHVS and CDR2 FNYEAQ. V dropped 7 bases and J dropped 4 bases, with 9 bases sitting between them. This CDR3 comprises 12 residues.

This clonotype was detected a few times. V gene TRBV19 combines with J gene TRBJ1-5; D is perhaps TRBD1 (5 bases). The CDR3 is made up of 13 amino acids. V lost 2 bases and J 6 bases, leaving 8 bases between the germline ends. Germline values: CDR1 LNHDA, CDR2 SQIVND (reference sequence). CDR3 region: CASSIQGGQPQHF. Written as DNA, the CDR3 is TGTGCCAGTAGTATACAGGGAGGTCAGCCCCAGCATTTT.

The chain uses TRBV12-5 and TRBJ2-1; possibly TRBD2 for D (7 bases). CDR1 and CDR2 from the germline V gene are LGHNT and FRNRAP. Trimming left V 6 bases short and J 8 bases short, with 20 bases between. The CDR3 has 15 amino acids. The CDR3 loop reads CASGPAEGGGHEQFF. The CDR3 DNA sequence: TGTGCTAGTGGACCGGCGGAGGGGGGGGGACATGAGCAGTTCTTC.

The table lists this clonotype with many counts. The chain couples TRBV7-2 to TRBJ2-7; TRBD1 agrees at 11 bases. V trimming: 5 bases; J trimming: 4 bases; junction bases outside the gene matches: 7. This CDR3 is built from 15 residues. Germline-derived CDR1 and CDR2 are SGHTA and FQGNSA. The CDR3 DNA reads TGTGCCAGCAGCCCGCGCGGGACAGGGGGGTACGAGCAGTACTTC. The encoded protein is CASSPRGTGGYEQYF.

This clonotype was seen ten or more times. V and J are TRBV5-1 and TRBJ2-7; D is ambiguous. CDR3 length: 13 residues. V was clipped by 1 base and J by 2 bases, with 7 bases between them. Germline V gene data show CDR1 as SGHRS and CDR2 as YFSETQ. CDR3 DNA sequence: TGCGCCAGCAGCTTGACCGGCCCCTACGAGCAGTACTTC. The encoded protein is CASSLTGPYEQYF.

The chain uses TRBV29-1 and TRBJ2-5, with 12 bases fitting TRBD1. Germline-derived CDR1 and CDR2 are SQVTM and ANQGSEA. After removal of 5 bases from V and 5 bases from J, the junction contained 12 bases not matched to a gene. The CDR3 contains 16 residues. CDR3 nucleotide sequence: TGCAGCGTTCAAACCCGTGGGACAGGGGGCAGGGAGACCCAGTACTTC. It codes for CSVQTRGTGGRETQYF.

This clonotype has just a few counts. V usage is TRBV2 and J usage is TRBJ2-4, with 10 bases fitting TRBD1. Per germline, CDR1 SNHLY and CDR2 FYNNEI. The CDR3 consists of 15 residues. The trim removed 7 bases at V and 6 bases at J, leaving 9 bases unmatched. CDR3 nucleotides: TGTGCCAGCATCGTAAGACAGGGGGCGGGAAACATTCAGTACTTC. Protein: CASIVRQGAGNIQYF. Variable domain in full (rest from reference TRBV2 and TRBJ2-4): EPEVTQTPSHQVTQMGQEVILRCVPISNHLYFYWYRQILGQKVEFLVSFYNNEISEKSEIFDDQFSVERPDGSNFTLKIRSTKLEDSAMYFCASIVRQGAGNIQYFGAGTRLSVL.

This sequence joins TRBV15 and TRBJ1-1, with 9 bases fitting TRBD1. J was trimmed by 3 bases and V by 2 bases; bases with no gene match: 4. The germline gives CDR1 LNHNV, CDR2 YYDKDF (reference sequence). The CDR3 is 15 residues long. CDR3 protein: CATSRYRDRDTEAFF. The CDR3 DNA reads as TGTGCCACCAGCAGATACCGGGACAGGGACACTGAAGCTTTCTTT.

This clonotype came up a few times. The rearrangement uses TRBV5-1 and TRBJ1-2; TRBD1 matches 7 bases. Losses at the gene ends were 6 bases for V and 0 bases for J; bases not matched to a gene: 8. CDR1 is SGHRS, CDR2 YFSETQ, per germline. The CDR3 totals 15 residues. CDR3 in amino acids: CASKRGQGANYGYTF. CDR3 coding DNA: TGCGCCAGCAAAAGGGGGCAGGGAGCTAACTATGGCTACACCTTC.

This clonotype was seen more than once but under ten times. This chain joins TRBV5-1 and TRBJ2-7, with TRBD1 identical over 9 bases. The CDR3 extends over 15 amino acids. The germline gives CDR1 SGHRS, CDR2 YFSETQ. The J segment lost 3 bases and the V segment lost 4 bases, leaving 8 bases of the junction unmatched. As DNA, the CDR3 is TGCGCCAGCAGCCCCGGGACAGGGAGCGGCTACGAGCAGTACTTC. It yields the protein CASSPGTGSGYEQYF.

This clonotype was counted a few times. The chain combines TRBV5-1 with TRBJ2-3; D may be TRBD1 or TRBD2 (6 bases each). Germline loops: CDR1 SGHRS, CDR2 YFSETQ. Trimming took off 1 base at V and 0 bases at J, with 9 bases between the two ends. This CDR3 has 15 residues. The DNA for the CDR3 is TGCGCCAGCAGCTTGTTCGGGGGCAGCACAGATACGCAGTATTTT. Its translation is CASSLFGGSTDTQYF.

Many counts were recorded for this clonotype. This chain uses TRBV12-3 or TRBV12-4 with TRBJ1-2; TRBD1 agrees at 9 bases. With V trimmed by 7 bases and J by 2 bases, 5 bases remained unmatched. The CDR3 spans 14 residues. The CDR3 is CASTKQGANYGYTF. As DNA, the CDR3 is TGTGCCAGCACGAAACAGGGGGCGAACTATGGCTACACCTTC.

The genes are TRBV11-1 and TRBJ1-2, with 9 bases aligning to TRBD1. Looked up from germline, CDR1 is SGHAT and CDR2 is FQDESV (reference sequence). This CDR3 is built from 18 residues. V lost 3 bases and J lost 1; bases outside the gene matches: 12. The DNA of the CDR3 is TGTGCCAGCAGCTTCCATAGGGACAGGGCCCGGTTTAACTATGGCTACACCTTC. This sequence encodes CASSFHRDRARFNYGYTF.

This clonotype was observed many times. The chain couples TRBV5-1 to TRBJ2-2; possibly TRBD1 for D (6 bases). This CDR3 region has 18 residues. The V end was cut by 1 base, the J end by 8 bases, with 24 bases between. Germline V CDR1 and CDR2: SGHRS, YFSETQ. The CDR3 bases are TGCGCCAGCAGCTTGCGCCAGGGGAGTGACGAGGGCGTTGGGGAGCTGTTTTTT. It encodes CASSLRQGSDEGVGELFF. The whole variable domain, filled in from reference TRBV5-1 and TRBJ2-2, reads KAGVTQTPRYLIKTRGQQVTLSCSPISGHRSVSWYQQTPGQGLQFLFEYFSETQRNKGNFPGRFSGRQFSNSRSEMNVSTLELGDSALYLCASSLRQGSDEGVGELFFGEGSRLTVL.

This clonotype was recorded many times. The rearrangement links TRBV12-3 or TRBV12-4 to TRBJ2-1; 8 nucleotides align to TRBD2. This CDR3 has 16 amino acids. The junction had 9 bases not matched to a gene; V was cut back by 5 bases and J by 3 bases. CDR3 loop: CASSIYGGALYNEQFF. CDR3 in DNA: TGTGCCAGCAGTATCTACGGGGGGGCCCTCTACAATGAGCAGTTCTTC.